What follows are 26 T cell receptor beta chains derived from one specimen sequenced in a study of cytomegalovirus exposure and HLA in healthy donors. The PCR had 60 Vbeta and 13 Jbeta primers. Data came from immunoSEQ multiplex PCR; TCRdb stores just in-frame clones and leaves some out. The sample lists around 67,000 clones, 55% to 80% occurring once. The sample consisted of PBMCs. The receptors here all came from a woman aged 45-59 years in good health and CMV-seronegative.

The CDR3 DNA follows: TGTGCCAGCAGCTTAGGGTACAGGGTGGTCAGCAACACCATATATTTT. This sequence encodes CASSLGYRVVSNTIYF. V is TRBV13 and J is TRBJ1-3; D might be TRBD1 (6 bases). The CDR3 is 16 amino acids. Germline CDR1 is PRHDT and CDR2 is FYEKMQ (reference sequence). Trimming stripped 0 bases from V and 7 bases from J, with 16 bases between.

The rearrangement links TRBV4-3 to TRBJ1-1; TRBD1 matches 9 bases. Germline-derived CDR1 and CDR2 are LGHNA and YSLEER. The J segment lost 1 base and the V segment lost 4 bases, leaving 10 bases of the junction unmatched. The CDR3 is 17 residues long. The CDR3 DNA is TGCGCCAGCAGCCTAGGACAGGGGCGCGATAGGAACACTGAAGCTTTCTTT. Protein product: CASSLGQGRDRNTEAFF.

The sample holds a few counts of this clone. The V call is TRBV9, the J call TRBJ2-2, with 7 bases aligning to TRBD2. This CDR3 has 17 residues. V lost 0 bases and J lost 4; bases outside the gene matches: 9. Germline V lookup: CDR1 SGDLS, CDR2 YYNGEE. CDR3 bases: TGTGCCAGCAGCGTAGCTACCACTAGCGTACTCACCGGGGAGCTGTTTTTT. This sequence encodes CASSVATTSVLTGELFF.

The V call is TRBV10-1, the J call TRBJ2-7, with D perhaps TRBD2 (6 bases). The ends were cut back, 8 bases at V and 1 base at J, with 24 bases in the middle. This CDR3 comprises 17 residues. Germline V gene data show CDR1 as WNHNN and CDR2 as SYGVQD (reference sequence). For the CDR3, the DNA is TGCGCCAGCCCCCGCGGGGCGGGTCAAGGGGAGTCCTACGAGCAGTACTTC. This encodes CASPRGAGQGESYEQYF.

The chain couples TRBV2 to TRBJ2-1, with 8 bases that match TRBD2. Germline V CDR1 and CDR2: SNHLY, FYNNEI. V dropped 3 bases and J dropped 1; count of bases not matched to a gene: 2. The CDR3 is 15 residues long. CDR3 DNA sequence: TGTGCCAGCAGTGAGCAGCGGGAGTCCTACAATGAGCAGTTCTTC. Protein product: CASSEQRESYNEQFF.

V and J are TRBV5-6 and TRBJ1-1; a weak D match, TRBD1 (5 bases). This CDR3 is built from 17 residues. Germline CDR1 and CDR2: SGHDT and YYEEEE. V was pared by 4 bases and J by 0 bases, with 19 bases between. The chain's CDR3 is CASSPAGTPTLNTEAFF. The CDR3 bases are TGTGCCAGCAGCCCGGCCGGGACTCCGACGTTGAACACTGAAGCTTTCTTT.

The sample holds a few counts of this clone. V is TRBV7-6 and J is TRBJ2-5; tentatively, D is TRBD1 (6 bases). V gave up 5 bases and J gave up 8 bases, with 18 bases separating them. Per the germline V gene, CDR1 is SGHVS and CDR2 is FNYEAQ. The CDR3 loop spans 14 amino acids. The CDR3 sequence: CASSDRDILGTQYF. The DNA of the CDR3 is TGTGCCAGCAGCGACCGGGACATCCTGGGCACCCAGTACTTC.

The CDR3 DNA sequence: TGTGCCAGCAGCAACACCTTGCGGGACGAAGAGTACTTC. Translating gives CASSNTLRDEEYF. This chain connects TRBV5-4 to TRBJ2-7; D is perhaps TRBD2 (6 bases). Per germline, CDR1 SGHNT and CDR2 YYREEE (reference sequence). The CDR3 covers 13 residues. Trimming left V 4 bases short and J 11 bases short, with 19 bases between.

J is TRBJ2-3 and V is TRBV11-1; 10 nucleotides align to TRBD2. CDR3 length: 15 residues. Per the germline V gene, CDR1 is SGHAT and CDR2 is FQDESV (reference sequence). After removal of 1 base from V and 8 bases from J, the junction contained 6 bases not matched to a gene. The CDR3 loop reads CASSLVGAGGGTQYF. For the CDR3, the DNA is TGTGCCAGCAGCTTAGTAGGAGCGGGAGGGGGTACGCAGTATTTT.

The V and J genes are TRBV7-2 and TRBJ2-7; TRBD2 matches 14 bases. CDR3 length: 17 amino acids. With 0 bases clipped from V and 2 bases from J, the junction kept 3 bases outside the gene matches. Per the germline V gene, CDR1 is SGHTA and CDR2 is FQGNSA. The CDR3 DNA is TGTGCCAGCAGCTTAGCAGGGACTAGCGGGAGCCCCTACGAGCAGTACTTC. Residues: CASSLAGTSGSPYEQYF.

This chain joins TRBV5-1 and TRBJ2-7; D ambiguous. The V and J ends lost 4 bases and 2 bases respectively, with 16 bases between them. Germline V CDR1 and CDR2: SGHRS, YFSETQ. The CDR3 contains 15 residues. The chain's CDR3 is CASSKYLSETYEQYF. As DNA, the CDR3 is TGCGCCAGCAGCAAATATCTAAGCGAGACCTACGAGCAGTACTTC.

CDR3 in amino acids: CATPRSSYNEQFF. The CDR3 region has the DNA TGTGCCACCCCACGGAGCTCCTACAATGAGCAGTTCTTC. The rearrangement links TRBV7-9 to TRBJ2-1; D remains unclear. Trimming removed 10 bases at V and 0 bases at J, with 10 bases between. This CDR3 region has 13 residues. In germline, CDR1 is SEHNR, CDR2 FQNEAQ (reference sequence).

CDR3 sequence (DNA): TGTGCCTGGAGTAAGATCTATTTGAACACTGAAGCTTTCTTT. Its translation is CAWSKIYLNTEAFF. The chain carries TRBV30 and TRBJ1-1, with D uncertain. Per germline, CDR1 GTSNPN and CDR2 SVGIG (reference sequence). CDR3 length equals 14 residues. Trimming stripped 2 bases from V and 0 bases from J, with 10 bases between.

V is TRBV4-2 and J is TRBJ1-2; D not certain. This CDR3 contains 16 residues. Per germline, CDR1 LGHNA and CDR2 YNFKEQ. V lost 0 bases and J 4 bases, leaving 15 bases between the germline ends. The CDR3 DNA is TGTGCCAGCAGCCAAGATCCCGGTGTTCATGGCTATGGCTACACCTTC. Translated, it gives CASSQDPGVHGYGYTF.

V usage is TRBV19 and J usage is TRBJ1-2; 8 positions match TRBD1. CDR1 LNHDA and CDR2 SQIVND come from the germline V gene (reference sequence). This CDR3 has 15 residues. The junction had 8 bases not matched to a gene; V was cut back by 3 bases and J by 5 bases. CDR3 sequence reads: CASSMGQANPYGYTF. The CDR3 DNA is TGTGCCAGTAGTATGGGACAGGCGAACCCTTATGGCTACACCTTC.

J is TRBJ2-7 and V is TRBV2; perhaps TRBD2 as D (6 bases). V lost 7 bases, J lost 6 bases, and 16 bases lay in between. Germline CDR1 reads SNHLY; CDR2 reads FYNNEI. This CDR3 is built from 13 residues. The CDR3 reads CASNRERSSEQYF. The CDR3 DNA is TGTGCCAGCAACCGGGAGCGGTCTAGCGAGCAGTACTTC.

The rearrangement links TRBV4-2 to TRBJ1-5, with 8 positions matching TRBD1. Germline trimming cut 1 base from V and 5 bases from J; bases unmatched to any gene: 13. The CDR3 covers 18 residues. CDR1 and CDR2 from the germline V gene are LGHNA and YNFKEQ. CDR3 DNA sequence: TGTGCCAGCAGCCAAGCTCAGTGGGCAGGGGGCTATGATCAGCCCCAGCATTTT. Its translation is CASSQAQWAGGYDQPQHF.

This sequence joins TRBV27 and TRBJ1-2, with D unresolved. This CDR3 is 16 amino acids long. Germline CDR1 MNHEY, CDR2 SMNVEV (reference sequence). Trimming left V 2 bases short and J 5 bases short, with 18 bases between. The CDR3 region is CASSLSGETTEYGYTF. CDR3 coding DNA: TGTGCCAGCAGTTTAAGCGGAGAGACCACAGAGTATGGCTACACCTTC.

Points on this clone: Other DNA sequences in the sample encode the same CDR3. This sequence joins TRBV6-5 and TRBJ2-7; D is possibly TRBD1 (6 bases). Looked up from germline, CDR1 is MNHEY and CDR2 is SVGAGI. Trimming cost V 2 bases and J 2 bases, with 13 bases left between them. The CDR3 loop spans 15 amino acids. The CDR3 is CASSYGPGATYEQYF. The DNA for the CDR3 is TGTGCCAGCAGTTACGGTCCAGGGGCGACCTACGAGCAGTACTTC.

This chain links TRBV28 with TRBJ1-1; 7 positions agree with TRBD1. J gave up 3 bases and V 6 bases, and 16 bases lay outside the gene matches. Germline V gene lookup returns CDR1 MDHEN and CDR2 SYDVKM. There are 17 residues in the CDR3. The CDR3 loop is CASSSFGFGDRDTEAFF. The DNA for the CDR3 is TGTGCCAGCAGCTCTTTCGGCTTCGGGGACAGAGACACTGAAGCTTTCTTT. The whole variable domain, filled in from reference TRBV28 and TRBJ1-1, reads DVKVTQSSRYLVKRTGEKVFLECVQDMDHENMFWYRQDPGLGLRLIYFSYDVKMKEKGDIPEGYSVSREKKERFSLILESASTNQTSMYLCASSSFGFGDRDTEAFFGQGTRLTVV.

V and J are TRBV5-1 and TRBJ2-7; D is unresolved. This CDR3 spans 14 amino acids. Trimming stripped 1 base from V and 0 bases from J, with 8 bases between. CDR1 is SGHRS and CDR2 is YFSETQ in the germline V gene. The CDR3 coding sequence is TGCGCCAGCAGCTTGATCCCGGGCTCCTACGAGCAGTACTTC. Its protein is CASSLIPGSYEQYF.

The CDR3 DNA sequence: TGTGCCTGGAGTCTCGACAGGGTCAATCAGCCCCAGCATTTT. Its translation: CAWSLDRVNQPQHF. The chain carries TRBV30 and TRBJ1-5, with TRBD1 identical over 7 bases. The CDR3 runs 14 residues. Looked up from germline, CDR1 is GTSNPN and CDR2 is SVGIG (reference sequence). After removal of 2 bases from V and 3 bases from J, the junction contained 4 bases not matched to a gene.

In DNA form, the CDR3 reads TGTGCCAGCAGTGAAGGAGGCAGGGGGATCCCTGAAGCTTTCTTT. This encodes CASSEGGRGIPEAFF. The rearrangement uses TRBV25-1 and TRBJ1-1; 7 bases align to TRBD1. This CDR3 contains 15 residues. V shed 2 bases, J shed 6 bases, and the junction held 9 bases outside the gene matches. Germline V gene data show CDR1 as MGHDK and CDR2 as SYGVNS.

The rearrangement joins TRBV19 to TRBJ1-2, with D possibly TRBD1 on 5 matching bases. Per the germline V gene, CDR1 is LNHDA and CDR2 is SQIVND (reference sequence). V lost 0 bases and J 4 bases, leaving 12 bases between the germline ends. This CDR3 contains 15 residues. CDR3: CASSIDGPRGYGYTF. The CDR3 nucleotides are TGTGCCAGTAGTATAGACGGCCCAAGGGGCTATGGCTACACCTTC.

This clone has just one count. The rearrangement links TRBV18 to TRBJ2-1; 12 bases line up with TRBD2. CDR1 and CDR2 (germline): KGHSH, LQKENI. V was pared by 4 bases and J by 6 bases, with 4 bases of the junction left unmatched. This CDR3 spans 15 amino acids. In DNA form, the CDR3 reads TGTGCCAGCTCACTGACTAGCGGGAGTCCCAATGAGCAGTTCTTC. This sequence encodes CASSLTSGSPNEQFF.

The chain joins TRBV28 to TRBJ2-2; 9 bases fit TRBD1. The CDR3 has 15 amino acids. Germline V lookup: CDR1 MDHEN, CDR2 SYDVKM. With 6 bases clipped from V and 1 base from J, the junction kept 3 bases outside the gene matches. CDR3 sequence (DNA): TGTGCCAGCAGGCTGGGACAGGGGAACACCGGGGAGCTGTTTTTT. It is translated as CASRLGQGNTGELFF.